Following are 24 T cell receptor beta chains from one sample sequenced in a study of blood T cells in healthy people across ages. Alongside a J-beta primer mix, a sample-barcoded 5' primer served in a second PCR lasting roughly 7 to 11 cycles. TCRdb called the 5' RACE reads again in MiXCR, with one record for every CDR3 protein. The data contain roughly 700,000 distinct CDR3 sequences, about 25% of them seen just once; the ten biggest clones take up 9.4%. The data were also submitted as part of a second study, on T cells of mothers and their children.

Sequencing was performed on blood. The receptors stem from a boy between 5 and 17 years old in good health.

This clonotype was counted only a few times. V and J are TRBV6-2 or TRBV6-3 and TRBJ2-4, with D perhaps TRBD2 (5 bases). CDR3 length: 16 amino acids. Germline V gives CDR1 MNHEY, CDR2 SVGEGT. The ends were cut back, 8 bases at V and 0 bases at J, with 17 bases in the middle. Here the CDR3 reads CASRPYSVIAKNIQYF. DNA of the CDR3: TGTGCCAGCCGTCCCTATAGCGTGATAGCCAAAAACATTCAGTACTTC.

This clonotype has a handful of counts. The rearrangement joins TRBV24-1 to TRBJ2-5; tentatively, D is TRBD1 (5 bases). The length of the CDR3 is 13 residues. V dropped 3 bases and J dropped 2 bases, with 6 bases sitting between them. CDR1 is KGHDR and CDR2 is SFDVKD in the germline V gene. This CDR3 is CATSDPGQETQYF. CDR3 nucleotides: TGTGCCACCAGTGATCCAGGGCAAGAGACCCAGTACTTC.

The chain combines TRBV7-9 with TRBJ2-1, with 9 bases lining up with TRBD2. The CDR3 is 15 residues long. The J segment lost 8 bases and the V segment lost 5 bases, leaving 10 bases of the junction unmatched. CDR1 and CDR2 (germline): SEHNR, FQNEAQ (reference sequence). The DNA of the CDR3 is TGTGCCAGCAGCACCGGGACTAGCAGTTCTCATGAGCAGTTCTTC. Its translation is CASSTGTSSSHEQFF.

The chain joins TRBV11-2 to TRBJ2-1; the D is unclear. The CDR3 has 12 amino acids. Deletions cut 3 bases from V and 10 bases from J, with 10 bases between. Germline V gene data show CDR1 as SGHAT and CDR2 as FQNNGV. The CDR3 region is CASSLVFEEQFF. CDR3 DNA sequence: TGTGCCAGCAGCTTGGTTTTTGAGGAGCAGTTCTTC.

The sample holds a few counts of this clonotype. The chain carries TRBV29-1 and TRBJ2-7; 7 bases agree with TRBD1. CDR3 length: 13 amino acids. J was trimmed by 0 bases and V by 4 bases; bases with no gene match: 3. In germline, CDR1 is SQVTM, CDR2 ANQGSEA. CDR3 sequence (DNA): TGCAGCGTTGGGGACAGCTTCTCCTACGAGCAGTACTTC. Translated, it gives CSVGDSFSYEQYF.

This clonotype was observed a handful of times. At one of its ends the junction is not consistent with the germline gene, which may arise from a read error. The chain joins TRBV13 to TRBJ1-6; no clear D. Looked up from germline, CDR1 is PRHDT and CDR2 is FYEKMQ (reference sequence). The CDR3 spans 12 residues. The CDR3 DNA is TGTGCCAGCAGCTCAGCGGGCGGCCCCAGGCGCTTT. It specifies CASSSAGGPRRF. Looking up the rest from reference TRBV13 and TRBJ1-6 gives the full variable domain: AAGVIQSPRHLIKEKRETATLKCYPIPRHDTVYWYQQGPGQDPQFLISFYEKMQSDKGSIPDRFSAQQFSDYHSELNMSSLELGDSALYFCASSSAGGPRRFGNGTRLTVT.

The gene calls are TRBV5-6 and TRBJ2-5; 11 nucleotides agree with TRBD2. The V gene end was trimmed by 6 bases and the J gene end by 0 bases; junction bases not matched to a gene: 4. The CDR3 is 15 residues long. CDR1 is SGHDT and CDR2 is YYEEEE in the germline V gene. The CDR3 coding sequence is TGTGCCAGCACCATAGCGGGGGGGTACCAAGAGACCCAGTACTTC. Its translation: CASTIAGGYQETQYF. The complete variable domain, with remaining parts taken from reference TRBV5-6 and TRBJ2-5, reads DAGVTQSPTHLIKTRGQQVTLRCSPKSGHDTVSWYQQALGQGPQFIFQYYEEEERQRGNFPDRFSGHQFPNYSSELNVNALLLGDSALYLCASTIAGGYQETQYFGPGTRLLVL.

The rearrangement links TRBV14 to TRBJ2-3; TRBD1 might be the D (6 bases). CDR1 and CDR2 from the germline V gene are SGHDN and FVKESK. The CDR3 extends over 13 amino acids. Deletions cut 4 bases from V and 8 bases from J, with 13 bases between. In nucleotides, the CDR3 is TGTGCCAGCAGCCCGTTCGAGGGGGTTACGCAGTATTTT. Translating it yields CASSPFEGVTQYF.

V and J are TRBV27 and TRBJ2-1; 9 bases match TRBD1. The CDR3 has 16 amino acids. The ends lost 1 base at V and 4 bases at J; junction bases unmatched: 5. Germline V CDR1 and CDR2: MNHEY, SMNVEV (reference sequence). The CDR3 protein is CASSLWSGQGYNEQFF. DNA for the CDR3: TGTGCCAGCAGTTTATGGTCGGGACAGGGTTACAATGAGCAGTTCTTC.

This chain uses TRBV24-1 with TRBJ2-1; 11 bases align to TRBD2. The CDR3 covers 16 residues. J gave up 0 bases and V 4 bases, and 1 base lay outside the gene matches. From germline, CDR1 is KGHDR and CDR2 SFDVKD. CDR3: CATSELAGGSYNEQFF. The CDR3 bases are TGTGCCACCAGTGAGCTAGCGGGAGGCTCCTACAATGAGCAGTTCTTC.

The table lists this clonotype with a few counts. The chain carries TRBV24-1 and TRBJ2-2; perhaps D is TRBD1 or TRBD2 (5 bases each). Per germline, CDR1 KGHDR and CDR2 SFDVKD. The CDR3 is 14 residues long. Trimming removed 1 base at V and 5 bases at J, with 7 bases between. CDR3 DNA sequence: TGTGCCACCAGTGATTTTGGGGGTACCGGGGAGCTGTTTTTT. Amino acids: CATSDFGGTGELFF.

The rearrangement uses TRBV20-1 and TRBJ1-4; D is unresolved. Between the trimmed V and J ends, which lost 1 base and 5 bases, there was a span of 11 bases. This CDR3 comprises 14 residues. Germline V gene data show CDR1 as DFQATT and CDR2 as SNEGSKA (reference sequence). CDR3 residues: CSARGTGINEKLFF. CDR3 bases: TGCAGTGCTAGAGGGACGGGTATCAATGAAAAACTGTTTTTT.

This chain links TRBV12-3 or TRBV12-4 with TRBJ2-7; D is unresolved. V was pared by 6 bases and J by 9 bases, with 15 bases between. This CDR3 has 12 residues. DNA for the CDR3: TGTGCCAGCAGCCCCACGCGAGGCGGGCAGTACTTC. Translated: CASSPTRGGQYF.

This sequence joins TRBV25-1 and TRBJ2-2; 9 bases are a match to TRBD1. The V and J ends lost 7 bases and 4 bases, in that order; junction bases with no gene match: 7. The CDR3 has 15 residues. Germline loops: CDR1 MGHDK, CDR2 SYGVNS. CDR3 in amino acids: CASIGQGLGTGELFF. The DNA of the CDR3 is TGTGCCAGCATTGGACAGGGGCTTGGCACCGGGGAGCTGTTTTTT.

V is TRBV9 and J is TRBJ2-1; no clear D gene. Trimming shortened V by 2 bases and J by 3 bases, and 6 bases separated the two germline ends. This CDR3 is built from 13 residues. Germline loops: CDR1 SGDLS, CDR2 YYNGEE. CDR3 sequence: CASSVGSYNEQFF. Here the CDR3 DNA reads TGTGCCAGCAGCGTTGGCAGCTACAATGAGCAGTTCTTC.

The sample holds many counts of this clonotype. The chain recombines TRBV5-1 with TRBJ2-1; D is tentatively TRBD1 or TRBD2 (6 bases each). The CDR3 is made up of 15 amino acids. CDR1 and CDR2 (germline): SGHRS, YFSETQ. V lost 1 base and J lost 0, with 8 bases in between. The CDR3 loop reads CASSLRGPSYNEQFF. CDR3 DNA sequence: TGCGCCAGCAGCTTGCGGGGGCCCTCCTACAATGAGCAGTTCTTC.

There are a few counts of this clonotype. No DNA is shown, since the ends of the CDR3 on it are uncertain; the CDR3 is the one TCRdb lists. The rearrangement joins TRBV14 to TRBJ2-7; the table names TRBD1, a call not compared with the DNA. Termini included, the CDR3 measures 14 amino acids. Per germline, CDR1 SGHDN and CDR2 FVKESK. This CDR3 is CASSQVTFGGEQYF.

The sample holds a few counts of this clonotype. The CDR3, as DNA: TGTGCCAGCAGTGAATTCGGGACAGGGGGCTACGAGCAGTACTTC. The encoded protein is CASSEFGTGGYEQYF. This chain joins TRBV25-1 and TRBJ2-5; 11 bases align to TRBD1. The better agreement between TRBJ2-7 and the DNA end casts doubt on the J call. The CDR3 covers 15 residues. The germline V gene has CDR1 MGHDK and CDR2 SYGVNS.

V is TRBV7-2 and J is TRBJ1-6; tentatively, D is TRBD1 (6 bases). The V end lost 4 bases, the J end lost 7 bases, and 14 bases lay between the germline ends. The CDR3 runs to 15 residues. The germline CDR1 and CDR2 sequences are SGHTA and FQGNSA. This CDR3 is CASSSRTANNSPLHF. The CDR3 coding sequence is TGTGCCAGCAGCTCTCGGACAGCTAACAATTCACCCCTCCACTTT.

This clonotype was seen only a few times. The CDR3 DNA reads as TGTGCCAGCAACCGACAGGGGCCTTACAATGAGCAGTTCTTC. It encodes CASNRQGPYNEQFF. The chain employs TRBV2 and TRBJ2-1; TRBD1 agrees at 8 bases. This CDR3 contains 14 residues. The V segment lost 7 bases and the J segment 4 bases; nucleotides outside the gene matches: 6. Germline values: CDR1 SNHLY, CDR2 FYNNEI. The full variable domain, with the rest looked up from reference TRBV2 and TRBJ2-1, is EPEVTQTPSHQVTQMGQEVILRCVPISNHLYFYWYRQILGQKVEFLVSFYNNEISEKSEIFDDQFSVERPDGSNFTLKIRSTKLEDSAMYFCASNRQGPYNEQFFGPGTRLTVL.

A single count supports this clonotype. The gene calls are TRBV28 and TRBJ2-5; 7 nucleotides line up with TRBD1. CDR1 MDHEN and CDR2 SYDVKM come from the germline V gene. The CDR3 runs 16 residues. V lost 6 bases to trimming and J lost 4 bases; unmatched junction nucleotides: 14. The CDR3 loop reads CASSPNPPRGRETQYF. In DNA form, the CDR3 reads TGTGCCAGCAGCCCAAACCCTCCTAGGGGGCGAGAGACCCAGTACTTC.

Comment on this clonotype: At one boundary the junction diverges from the germline segment, which might be a read error. The CDR3 loop reads CASSSGQGIAERYF. DNA of the CDR3: TGTGCCAGCAGCTCGGGACAGGGTATTGCCGAGCGGTACTTC. The chain employs TRBV5-6 and TRBJ2-7; 9 positions match TRBD1. CDR1 and CDR2 (germline): SGHDT, YYEEEE. The CDR3 is 14 amino acids.

The sample holds one count of this clonotype. The chain uses TRBV28 and TRBJ2-6; D gene unclear. V lost 2 bases and J lost 4, with 9 bases in between. Germline assignment: CDR1 MDHEN and CDR2 SYDVKM. The CDR3 has 15 residues. The CDR3 sequence is CASSLGTLGANVLTF. CDR3 coding DNA: TGTGCCAGCAGTTTAGGAACTCTGGGGGCCAACGTCCTGACTTTC.

The chain uses TRBV21-1 and TRBJ1-5; TRBD1, the table's D call, lacks a check against the DNA. TRBV21-1 has pseudogene status. This CDR3 contains 11 residues. The CDR3 DNA follows: TGTGCCAGCAGCGGGGCGGGGCCCCAGCATTTT. Amino acids: CASSGAGPQHF.